This TCR beta chain originates from a study of a mutant IDH1 vaccine in newly diagnosed glioma. Whole-study context: Before enrollment, the patients had been treated with radiotherapy alone, temozolomide alone, or both together. Most of them had received both.

V was clipped by 3 bases and J by 2 bases, with 14 bases between them. Per germline, CDR1 LGHNA and CDR2 YNFKEQ. The CDR3 is 17 amino acids. Time point noted: week 47, end of study. The investigators gave 300 ug of mutant IDH1 20-mer peptide in each vaccine dose, together with topical imiquimod. Overall study results and limits: Variations in leading peripheral T cell clonotypes appeared to have no connection with pseudoprogression. Vaccination elicited immune responses in roughly 93% of patients.

Comments on this clone: Its antigen is not identified.

Profiling relied on immunoSEQ multiplex PCR, and the TCRdb table lists in-frame clones only, not all of them. The sample lists about 54,000 clones; roughly four fifths were seen once. The V call is TRBV4-2, the J call TRBJ1-6; D possibly corresponds to TRBD1 (5 bases). Sequenced material: PBMCs, taken from a glioma patient whose treatment included an IDH1 peptide vaccine. The TCR originated in a woman in her forties or fifties with glioma. Here the CDR3 DNA reads TGTGCCAGCAGCCATCTCGGGACGGGGACCTATAATTCACCCCTCCACTTT. It encodes CASSHLGTGTYNSPLHF.